These T cell receptor beta chains were read from a single sample in a study of shared clonotypes between healthy human individuals. Clones were read by immunoSEQ multiplex PCR, and TCRdb kept only the in-frame ones, dropping some. The sample shows some 2,500,000 clones, around 93% of them seen only once. The sample taken for sequencing was naive CD4+ T cells from PBMCs. All receptors derive from a man aged 18-30 years in good health. Some clones in this sample may be carry-over from other donors' samples. CDR3s include the opening cysteine and the closing phenylalanine or tryptophan. D genes are given only for firm matches. Clone size, where shown, is once, few, many, or a class for clones that have expanded.

.	TRBJ1-2	TRBV5-4	15	TRBD1	CASSTRTGVNYGYTF	TGTGCCAGCAGCACGCGAACAGGGGTTAACTATGGCTACACCTTC
.	TRBJ2-7	TRBV6-5	15	TRBD1	CASSSPGTGGYEQYF	TGTGCCAGCAGTTCTCCCGGGACAGGGGGCTACGAGCAGTACTTC
.	TRBJ2-2	TRBV7-9	17	.	CASSLALRRPNTGELFF	TGTGCCAGCAGCTTAGCCCTCAGGAGACCGAACACCGGGGAGCTGTTTTTT
.	TRBJ2-5	TRBV7-3	15	TRBD2	CASSAGLLYQETQYF	TGTGCCAGCAGCGCGGGACTACTGTACCAAGAGACCCAGTACTTC
.	TRBJ1-2	TRBV30	15	.	CAWSTRLGNHYGYTF	TGTGCCTGGAGTACACGACTAGGAAATCACTATGGCTACACCTTC
.	TRBJ2-6	TRBV2	13	.	CASTEGRYNVLTF	TGTGCCAGCACTGAAGGCAGATACAACGTCCTGACTTTC
once	TRBJ2-7	TRBV28	14	TRBD2	CASLPGLAPYEQYF	TGTGCCAGCCTTCCCGGACTAGCGCCGTACGAGCAGTACTTC
.	TRBJ2-7	TRBV5-1	14	TRBD1	CASSNQGESYEQYF	TGCGCCAGCAGCAACCAGGGGGAAAGCTACGAGCAGTACTTC
.	TRBJ1-3	TRBV4-1	14	.	CASSQDRYRNTIYF	TGCGCCAGCAGCCAAGACAGGTACCGAAACACCATATATTTT
.	TRBJ2-1	TRBV7-9	15	.	CASTFSRTLYNEQFF	TGTGCCAGCACCTTTTCTAGGACCCTCTACAATGAGCAGTTCTTC
.	TRBJ2-1	TRBV5-1	15	.	CASSLGLASYNEQFF	TGCGCCAGCAGCTTGGGGCTGGCCTCCTACAATGAGCAGTTCTTC
.	TRBJ2-1	TRBV5-5	17	.	CASSLALRSPVVDEQFF	TGTGCCAGCAGCTTGGCCCTCCGCTCCCCGGTTGTGGATGAGCAGTTCTTC
.	TRBJ1-5	TRBV10-3	14	.	CAISGGSNNQPQHF	TGTGCCATCAGTGGGGGGTCGAACAATCAGCCCCAGCATTTT